This T cell receptor (beta chain) was recovered during a study of control samples from healthy donors and cancer patients. The assay was immunoSEQ multiplex PCR, and TCRdb's table has in-frame clones only and misses some. The data show 80,000 or so clones, approximately 94% seen once. Per the germline V gene, CDR1 is SNHLY and CDR2 is FYNNEI. The V end was cut by 10 bases, the J end by 4 bases, with 14 bases between. This CDR3 contains 12 residues. The source is a woman in her 40s in good health. This chain uses TRBV2 with TRBJ2-7; perhaps TRBD1 as D (5 bases). Sequenced: blood. The CDR3 DNA reads TGTGCCACTACCTACTCAGGGTACGAGCAGTACTTC. It encodes CATTYSGYEQYF.